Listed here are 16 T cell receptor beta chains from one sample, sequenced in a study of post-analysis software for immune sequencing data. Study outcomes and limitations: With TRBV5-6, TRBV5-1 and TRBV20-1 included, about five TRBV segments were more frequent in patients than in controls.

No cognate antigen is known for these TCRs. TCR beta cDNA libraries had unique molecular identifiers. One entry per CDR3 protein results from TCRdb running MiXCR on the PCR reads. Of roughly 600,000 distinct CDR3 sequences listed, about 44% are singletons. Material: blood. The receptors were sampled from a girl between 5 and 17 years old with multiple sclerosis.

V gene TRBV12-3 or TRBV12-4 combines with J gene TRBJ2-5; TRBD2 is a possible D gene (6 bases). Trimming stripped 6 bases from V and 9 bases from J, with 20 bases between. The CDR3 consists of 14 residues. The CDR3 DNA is TGTGCCAGCAGCCTATACGGGACTTCACAAGCCCAGTACTTC. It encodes CASSLYGTSQAQYF.

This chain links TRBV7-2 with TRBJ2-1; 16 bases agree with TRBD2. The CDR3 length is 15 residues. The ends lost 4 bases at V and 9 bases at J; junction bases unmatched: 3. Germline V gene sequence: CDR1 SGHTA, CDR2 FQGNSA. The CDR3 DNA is TGTGCCAGCAGCTGGGGACTAGCGGGAGGGCTTGAGCAGTTCTTC. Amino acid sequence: CASSWGLAGGLEQFF.

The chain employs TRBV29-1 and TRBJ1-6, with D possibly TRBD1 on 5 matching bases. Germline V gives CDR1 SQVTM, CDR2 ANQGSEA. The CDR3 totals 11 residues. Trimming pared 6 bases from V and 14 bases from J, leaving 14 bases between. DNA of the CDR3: TGCAGCGTCTTAATCCGAGGGGCCCTCCACTTT. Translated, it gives CSVLIRGALHF.

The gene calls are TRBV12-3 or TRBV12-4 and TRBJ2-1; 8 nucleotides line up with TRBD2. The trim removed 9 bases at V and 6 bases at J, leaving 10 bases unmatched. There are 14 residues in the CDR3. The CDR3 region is CASLRGVLGNEQFF. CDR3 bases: TGTGCCAGTCTGCGGGGGGTCCTGGGCAATGAGCAGTTCTTC.

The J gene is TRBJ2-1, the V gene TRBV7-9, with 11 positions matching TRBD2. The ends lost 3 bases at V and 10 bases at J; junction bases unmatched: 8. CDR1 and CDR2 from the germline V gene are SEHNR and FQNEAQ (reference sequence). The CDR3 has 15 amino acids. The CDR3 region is CASSLPTSGSWEQFF. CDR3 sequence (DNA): TGTGCCAGCAGCTTGCCCACTAGCGGGAGTTGGGAGCAGTTCTTC.

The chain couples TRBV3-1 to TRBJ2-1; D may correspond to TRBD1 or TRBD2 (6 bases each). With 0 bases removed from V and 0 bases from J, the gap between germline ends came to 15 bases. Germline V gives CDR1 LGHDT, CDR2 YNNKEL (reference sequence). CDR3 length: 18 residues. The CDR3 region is CASSQDHGGRTSYNEQFF. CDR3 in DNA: TGTGCCAGCAGCCAAGATCATGGGGGGCGCACCTCCTACAATGAGCAGTTCTTC.

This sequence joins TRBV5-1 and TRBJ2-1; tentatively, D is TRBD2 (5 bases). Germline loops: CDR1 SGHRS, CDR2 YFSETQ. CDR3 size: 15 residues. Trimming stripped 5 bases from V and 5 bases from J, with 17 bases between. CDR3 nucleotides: TGCGCCAGCAGGCGGGTCCCTCAACGGGACAATGAGCAGTTCTTC. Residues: CASRRVPQRDNEQFF.

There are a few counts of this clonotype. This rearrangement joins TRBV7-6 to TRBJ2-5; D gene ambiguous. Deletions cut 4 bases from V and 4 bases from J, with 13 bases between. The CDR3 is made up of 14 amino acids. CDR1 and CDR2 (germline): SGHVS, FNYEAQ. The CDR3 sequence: CASSSDLRGETQYF. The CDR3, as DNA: TGTGCCAGCAGCTCTGACCTCAGAGGAGAGACCCAGTACTTC. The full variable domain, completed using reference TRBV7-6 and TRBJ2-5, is GAGVSQSPRYKVTKRGQDVALRCDPISGHVSLYWYRQALGQGPEFLTYFNYEAQQDKSGLPNDRFSAERPEGSISTLTIQRTEQRDSAMYRCASSSDLRGETQYFGPGTRLLVL.

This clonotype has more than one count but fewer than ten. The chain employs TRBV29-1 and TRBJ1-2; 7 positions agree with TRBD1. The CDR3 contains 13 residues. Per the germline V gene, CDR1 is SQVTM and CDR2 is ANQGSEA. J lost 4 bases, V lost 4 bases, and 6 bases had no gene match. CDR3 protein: CSVAPGGSYGYTF. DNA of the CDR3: TGCAGCGTTGCCCCAGGGGGGAGCTATGGCTACACCTTC.

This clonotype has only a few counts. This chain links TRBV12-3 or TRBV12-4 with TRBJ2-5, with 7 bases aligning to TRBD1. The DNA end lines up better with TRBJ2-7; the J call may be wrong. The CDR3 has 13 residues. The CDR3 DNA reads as TGTGCCAGCAGTTTGGCAGGGGGTTTCGAGCAGTACTTC. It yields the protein CASSLAGGFEQYF.

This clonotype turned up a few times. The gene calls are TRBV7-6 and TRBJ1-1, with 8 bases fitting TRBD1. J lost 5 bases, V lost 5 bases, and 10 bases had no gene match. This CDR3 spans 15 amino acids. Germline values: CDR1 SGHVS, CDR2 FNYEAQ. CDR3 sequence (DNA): TGTGCCAGCAGCCCAAGGATCACAGGGGGGACTGAAGCTTTCTTT. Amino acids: CASSPRITGGTEAFF.

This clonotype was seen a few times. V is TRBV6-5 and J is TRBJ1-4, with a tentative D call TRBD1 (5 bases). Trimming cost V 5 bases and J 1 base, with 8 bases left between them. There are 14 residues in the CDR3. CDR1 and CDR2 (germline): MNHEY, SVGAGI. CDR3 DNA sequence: TGTGCCAGCAGTCGGACAAGAACTAATGAAAAACTGTTTTTT. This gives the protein CASSRTRTNEKLFF.

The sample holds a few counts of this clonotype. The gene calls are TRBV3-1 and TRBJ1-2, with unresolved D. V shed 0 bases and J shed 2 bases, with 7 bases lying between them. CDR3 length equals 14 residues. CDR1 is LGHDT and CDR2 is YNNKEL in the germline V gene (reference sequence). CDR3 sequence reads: CASSQDRQNYGYTF. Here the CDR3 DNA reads TGTGCCAGCAGCCAAGATCGGCAGAACTATGGCTACACCTTC.

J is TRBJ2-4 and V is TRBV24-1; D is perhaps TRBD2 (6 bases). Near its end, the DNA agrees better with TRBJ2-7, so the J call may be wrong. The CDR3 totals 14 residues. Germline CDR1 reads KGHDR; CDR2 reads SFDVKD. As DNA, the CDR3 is TGTGCCACCAGTGCAGGCGGGATCGGTTACGAGCAGTACTTC. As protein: CATSAGGIGYEQYF.

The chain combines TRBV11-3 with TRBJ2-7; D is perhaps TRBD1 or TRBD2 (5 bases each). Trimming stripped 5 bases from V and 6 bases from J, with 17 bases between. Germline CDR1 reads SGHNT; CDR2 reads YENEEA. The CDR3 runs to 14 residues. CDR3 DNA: TGTGCCAGCAGCCCCTCGGGGCCGCGAAGCGAGCAGTACTTC. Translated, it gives CASSPSGPRSEQYF.

CDR3 DNA: TGTGCCAGTAGTAAGGGATACTTC. Translated, it gives CASSKGYF. The chain links TRBV19 to TRBJ2-4, with unresolved D. CDR1 LNHDA and CDR2 SQIVND come from the germline V gene (reference sequence). The CDR3 is made up of 8 amino acids. V was cut by 4 bases and J by 16 bases, with 5 bases left in between.